This TCR beta chain was obtained from a study of T cells in localized non-small cell lung cancer (dated by TCRdb to 2018 to 2020). For context, the study as a whole: T cell repertoires of 236 early-stage NSCLC patients were analyzed, with tumors being compared against uninvolved tumor-adjacent lungs. The cohort comprised around 250 treatment-naïve NSCLC patients with resected, localized lung tumors. A mean age of 66.3 years was recorded for the NSCLC patients, of whom under 150 were male and over 100 were female.

At diagnosis, peripheral blood, uninvolved tumor-adjacent lung and tumor were collected and were preserved as a mix of fresh-frozen and FFPE material. Blood samples were analyzed as peripheral blood mononuclear cells for TCR repertoire profiling. TCR beta CDR3 regions were sequenced from DNA using the immunoSEQ Assay. Concerning the study's data processing: To compute T cell density, TCR beta template counts were normalized to usable DNA, which was estimated by amplifying housekeeping genes. Richness was estimated using the preseqR package, with extrapolation to 400,000 templates for PBMC samples and to 120,000 templates for tissue samples. Clonality was defined by subtracting Pielou's evenness from one. Differential abundance testing on productive amino-acid clonotypes, with a minimum total count of 5 and an alpha of 0.1, was used to identify tissue-enriched TCRs. The Jaccard Index and the Morisita Overlap Index were used to quantify repertoire overlap between compartments. TCR beta CDR3s were clustered by GLIPH together with public tetramer-defined viral CDR3s, and at least three viral sequences plus V-gene enrichment were required for viral motifs. Here the immuneACCESS table is served through TCRdb, limited to in-frame sequences with V and J called. Missing clones are a known gap in these copies; in checked studies unresolved V genes cover under half, and the rest lacks a known reason. D and trimming come from the DNA, and the V and J calls and clone size come from that table. The sample contains about 33,000 clones, roughly 75% of them found a single time. The ten largest clones represent 16% of the sample.

Points on this clone: Its antigen is still unknown. Within one base of it there is no much larger clone, and no base qualities were kept.

The research as a whole found: Higher blood T cell density associated with longer overall survival, while higher adjacent-lung clonality associated with shorter survival. Because multi-region tumor sequencing was not done, intratumor heterogeneity could not be ruled out. Uninvolved tumor-adjacent lung showed the highest T cell clonality, higher than tumor, which suggests more focused antigenic responses in the uninvolved tumor-adjacent lung. Because the study design was exploratory, TCR variables were selected using unadjusted p-values without false-discovery rate correction. A median of 57 of the top 100 tumor clones turned up in the paired uninvolved adjacent lung, and some 28 of those clones also ranked among the top 100 of that same adjacent lung.

This specimen consisted of peripheral blood, obtained before any cancer treatment. The receptor was isolated from a male donor aged 60 or over with stage III squamous cell lung carcinoma.

The CDR3 protein is CASSESGGVAGSYNEQFF. The DNA is as follows: TGTGCCAGCAGTGAATCCGGGGGGGTTGCAGGATCCTACAATGAGCAGTTCTTC. Recombination joined TRBV2 with TRBJ2-1; the junction holds 8 bases that match TRBD2. Measured from the cysteine to the phenylalanine, the CDR3 is 18 residues long. The retained sequence is limited to the CDR3, 54 bases, with the frame set at the first base. Sequences SNHLY (CDR1) and FYNNEI (CDR2) are obtained from the germline V gene. V loses 2 bases at its end and J loses 1 base; junction bases beyond the gene matches: 10.